The next 18 T cell receptor beta chains were all read from a single sample in a study of regulatory dendritic cells for organ transplantation. Their antigens are not known. CFSE-labeled sorted T cells met regulatory or mature dendritic cells for around five days. The assay was immunoSEQ multiplex PCR, and TCRdb's table has in-frame clones only and misses some. Among roughly 11,000 clones listed, roughly 89% were seen once. Sequenced sample: naive CD8+ T cells from blood cultured with dendritic cells. As to subset: CD45RA+ naive T cells. All receptors derive from a human donor in good health.

The chain combines TRBV28 with TRBJ2-7; TRBD1 might be the D (5 bases). Per the germline V gene, CDR1 is MDHEN and CDR2 is SYDVKM. The length of the CDR3 is 16 residues. V was clipped by 7 bases and J by 2 bases, with 21 bases between them. The CDR3 bases are TGTGCCAGCACCCCCCTTGTCGGACAAAATACCTACGAGCAGTACTTC. Protein product: CASTPLVGQNTYEQYF.

This chain joins TRBV20-1 and TRBJ2-1; D unclear. Trimming left V 6 bases short and J 10 bases short, with 13 bases between. The length of the CDR3 is 11 residues. Germline lookup yields CDR1 DFQATT and CDR2 SNEGSKA (reference sequence). Written as DNA, the CDR3 is TGCAGTGCCCCCATCTATAAAGAGCAGTTCTTC. It specifies CSAPIYKEQFF.

The chain is built from TRBV5-4 and TRBJ2-7; 9 bases align to TRBD2. Germline assignment: CDR1 SGHNT and CDR2 YYREEE (reference sequence). The trim removed 1 base at V and 2 bases at J, leaving 4 bases unmatched. The length of the CDR3 is 15 residues. In DNA, the CDR3 is TGTGCCAGCAGCTTGATTCCTAGCGGGGCCTACGAGCAGTACTTC. Amino acids: CASSLIPSGAYEQYF. The whole variable domain, filled in from reference TRBV5-4 and TRBJ2-7, reads ETGVTQSPTHLIKTRGQQVTLRCSSQSGHNTVSWYQQALGQGPQFIFQYYREEENGRGNFPPRFSGLQFPNYSSELNVNALELDDSALYLCASSLIPSGAYEQYFGPGTRLTVT.

This clone occurred once. The chain joins TRBV19 to TRBJ2-3; D not certain. Per germline, CDR1 LNHDA and CDR2 SQIVND (reference sequence). This CDR3 has 17 residues. V lost 3 bases and J 0 bases, leaving 16 bases between the germline ends. The CDR3 DNA reads as TGTGCCAGTAGTATTGCGACCCGAGCTGCGAGCACAGATACGCAGTATTTT. It translates to CASSIATRAASTDTQYF.

The chain uses TRBV6-5 and TRBJ2-7; the D gene is possibly TRBD1 (6 bases). Germline-derived CDR1 and CDR2 are MNHEY and SVGAGI. V lost 4 bases, J lost 9 bases, and 19 bases lay in between. There are 14 residues in the CDR3. The CDR3 loop is CASSLAQGGAGQYF. The CDR3 nucleotides are TGTGCCAGCAGTTTGGCACAGGGTGGTGCCGGGCAGTACTTC.

The V gene is TRBV7-6, the J gene TRBJ1-3; possibly TRBD1 for D (6 bases). From germline, CDR1 is SGHVS and CDR2 FNYEAQ. CDR3 length: 19 residues. V was trimmed by 5 bases and J by 0 bases, leaving 23 bases between them. CDR3 in amino acids: CASSRSTGSQFNSGNTIYF. CDR3 nucleotides: TGTGCCAGCAGCCGGAGTACAGGGTCACAATTTAACTCTGGAAACACCATATATTTT.

This clone was counted once. V usage is TRBV6-5 and J usage is TRBJ2-5; tentative D call: TRBD1 (6 bases). V lost 7 bases to trimming and J lost 2 bases, with 11 bases between them. Germline lookup yields CDR1 MNHEY and CDR2 SVGAGI. The CDR3 length is 13 residues. The DNA of the CDR3 is TGTGCCAGCACCACAGGGATGCAAGAGACCCAGTACTTC. Encoded protein: CASTTGMQETQYF.

This chain links TRBV29-1 with TRBJ1-2; D is undetermined. CDR3 length equals 11 residues. V shed 4 bases and J shed 8 bases, with 11 bases lying between them. Germline V gene data show CDR1 as SQVTM and CDR2 as ANQGSEA. The CDR3 region is CSVVVSRGYTF. In DNA, the CDR3 is TGCAGCGTTGTAGTTTCCAGGGGCTACACCTTC. The full variable domain, with the rest looked up from reference TRBV29-1 and TRBJ1-2, is SAVISQKPSRDICQRGTSLTIQCQVDSQVTMMFWYRQQPGQSLTLIATANQGSEATYESGFVIDKFPISRPNLTFSTLTVSNMSPEDSSIYLCSVVVSRGYTFGSGTRLTVV.

This chain uses TRBV6-5 with TRBJ1-6; possibly TRBD1 for D (5 bases). The CDR3 contains 15 residues. Germline V gene lookup returns CDR1 MNHEY and CDR2 SVGAGI. Trimming left V 6 bases short and J 6 bases short, with 15 bases between. This CDR3 is CASREETVANSPLHF. The CDR3 coding sequence is TGTGCCAGCAGAGAGGAGACAGTGGCTAATTCACCCCTCCACTTT.

The rearrangement joins TRBV6-5 to TRBJ1-1; D is uncertain. The CDR3 is made up of 12 amino acids. The V end was cut by 5 bases, the J end by 6 bases, with 10 bases between. Germline V lookup: CDR1 MNHEY, CDR2 SVGAGI. Here the CDR3 reads CASSTGTAEAFF. For the CDR3, the DNA is TGTGCCAGCAGTACGGGCACAGCTGAAGCTTTCTTT.

The V call is TRBV4-1, the J call TRBJ2-3; D is perhaps TRBD1 (6 bases). Trimming pared 3 bases from V and 5 bases from J, leaving 12 bases between. The germline CDR1 and CDR2 sequences are MGHRA and YSYEKL. CDR3 length equals 14 residues. The DNA for the CDR3 is TGCGCCAGCAGCCACCTGACAGGTCAAGATACGCAGTATTTT. As protein: CASSHLTGQDTQYF.

The rearrangement joins TRBV14 to TRBJ1-4; no reliable D call. Germline V gives CDR1 SGHDN, CDR2 FVKESK. This CDR3 is 12 amino acids long. Trimming pared 5 bases from V and 7 bases from J, leaving 8 bases between. The CDR3 protein is CASSREGEKLFF. CDR3 sequence (DNA): TGTGCCAGCAGCAGGGAGGGTGAAAAACTGTTTTTT.

This clone was counted once. The gene calls are TRBV9 and TRBJ2-1; 11 bases are shared with TRBD2. Germline V gene data show CDR1 as SGDLS and CDR2 as YYNGEE. This CDR3 has 15 residues. Trimming at V came to 3 bases and at J to 4 bases, leaving 3 bases not matched to a gene. The DNA of the CDR3 is TGTGCCAGCAGCGGGGGACTAGCGGAGTACAATGAGCAGTTCTTC. It encodes CASSGGLAEYNEQFF.

The V call is TRBV9, the J call TRBJ2-3, with 8 bases lining up with TRBD2. Trimming cost V 3 bases and J 2 bases; bases outside gene matches: 8. In germline, CDR1 is SGDLS, CDR2 YYNGEE. CDR3 size: 16 residues. CDR3 in amino acids: CASSAPPGGNTDTQYF. CDR3 nucleotide sequence: TGTGCCAGCAGCGCCCCTCCGGGGGGGAACACAGATACGCAGTATTTT.

This sequence joins TRBV9 and TRBJ1-1; weak D call: TRBD1 (5 bases). The CDR3 contains 16 residues. Trimming removed 4 bases from V and 0 bases from J, with 16 bases in between. Germline CDR1 is SGDLS and CDR2 is YYNGEE. The CDR3 here is CASSLIEQGMNTEAFF. CDR3 sequence (DNA): TGTGCCAGCAGCCTAATAGAGCAGGGAATGAACACTGAAGCTTTCTTT.

V gene TRBV2 combines with J gene TRBJ1-2; the D is unclear. CDR1 and CDR2 (germline): SNHLY, FYNNEI. This CDR3 is 17 amino acids long. V was pared by 0 bases and J by 5 bases, with 19 bases between. CDR3 bases: TGTGCCAGCAGTGAAGCGTATTCTAAGCCACTCGGGTATGGCTACACCTTC. Encoded protein: CASSEAYSKPLGYGYTF.

In DNA, the CDR3 is TGTGCCAGCAGCCCAGGAGGCGGCTATGGCTACACCTTC. It codes for CASSPGGGYGYTF. The chain employs TRBV13 and TRBJ1-2; D gene unclear. This CDR3 spans 13 amino acids. The V end was cut by 5 bases, the J end by 4 bases, with 11 bases between. The germline V gene encodes CDR1 PRHDT and CDR2 FYEKMQ (reference sequence).

Regarding this clone: Other DNA sequences in this specimen translate into the identical CDR3. The CDR3 coding sequence is TGCAGCGTTTTTGGGCTAAAAACAACGGGGGGCGCCGGCTATGGCTACACCTTC. It encodes CSVFGLKTTGGAGYGYTF. This chain connects TRBV29-1 to TRBJ1-2; possibly TRBD1 for D (6 bases). This CDR3 has 18 amino acids. With 5 bases removed from V and 4 bases from J, the gap between germline ends came to 29 bases. The germline gives CDR1 SQVTM, CDR2 ANQGSEA.